Each of the 7 T cell receptor beta chains below was sequenced from the same sample in a study of vaccination and CD4 T cells after COVID-19. Antigens of these TCRs are unknown. The Oncomine TCR Beta short-read assay was applied to DNA of cultured CD4+ T cells. Each CDR3 protein is one row after TCRdb ran MiXCR on the PCR reads. The sample contains 9,000 to 10,000 distinct CDR3 sequences, 45% to 50% of which appear only once. The sample's treatment: roughly 10-day PBMC culture with coronavirus spike peptide pools or control peptides (ViraFEST assay). Sequences were obtained from CD4+ T cells from blood, cultured in vitro. These receptors were taken from a human donor who had recovered from COVID-19.

The V call is TRBV11-2, the J call TRBJ1-2; D is unclear. V lost 0 bases and J lost 0, with 11 bases in between. The CDR3 consists of 16 residues. CDR1 SGHAT and CDR2 FQNNGV come from the germline V gene. In DNA form, the CDR3 reads TGTGCCAGCAGCTTAGAATTCCGCCGGACTAACTATGGCTACACCTTC. This sequence encodes CASSLEFRRTNYGYTF.

Here the CDR3 reads CATSDENQPQHF. CDR3 nucleotides: TGTGCCACCAGTGATGAAAATCAGCCCCAGCATTTT. The chain couples TRBV24-1 to TRBJ1-5; D is undetermined. The CDR3 covers 12 residues. Looked up from germline, CDR1 is KGHDR and CDR2 is SFDVKD. V was cut by 3 bases and J by 4 bases, with 3 bases left in between.

This chain connects TRBV7-2 to TRBJ2-3; no firm D call. Germline V CDR1 and CDR2: SGHTA, FQGNSA. V gave up 5 bases and J gave up 4 bases, with 13 bases separating them. The CDR3 is 14 amino acids. The DNA for the CDR3 is TGTGCCAGCAGCAGGCCCCCCGGATCAGATACGCAGTATTTT. Protein sequence: CASSRPPGSDTQYF.

The V gene is TRBV6-1, the J gene TRBJ2-1; tentatively, D is TRBD2 (5 bases). This CDR3 contains 16 residues. Germline V gene data show CDR1 as MNHNS and CDR2 as SASEGT. V shed 2 bases and J shed 5 bases, with 16 bases lying between them. In nucleotides, the CDR3 is TGTGCCAGCAGTGAAATCGATGGCGGGCTTAACAATGAGCAGTTCTTC. Its translation is CASSEIDGGLNNEQFF.

The genes are TRBV27 and TRBJ2-3; D gene uncertain. The germline gives CDR1 MNHEY, CDR2 SMNVEV (reference sequence). The V end lost 5 bases, the J end lost 2 bases, and 14 bases lay between the germline ends. The CDR3 loop spans 15 amino acids. CDR3 DNA: TGTGCCAGCAGTCCCGGGTGGCAGATCACAGATACGCAGTATTTT. This codes for CASSPGWQITDTQYF.

The V and J genes are TRBV6-1 and TRBJ2-3, with 9 bases identical to TRBD1. CDR1 and CDR2 from the germline V gene are MNHNS and SASEGT. The junction had 9 bases not matched to a gene; V was cut back by 8 bases and J by 3 bases. This CDR3 has 15 residues. The chain's CDR3 is CASLRTGGATDTQYF. Written as DNA, the CDR3 is TGTGCCAGCCTCCGAACAGGGGGCGCGACAGATACGCAGTATTTT.

This clonotype was observed a handful of times. This rearrangement joins TRBV6-1 to TRBJ2-5; D perhaps matches TRBD2 (6 bases). This CDR3 contains 15 residues. The germline CDR1 and CDR2 sequences are MNHNS and SASEGT. V lost 6 bases and J 2 bases, leaving 16 bases between the germline ends. The CDR3 nucleotides read TGTGCCAGCAGAGCCGGGGGACGACAACAAGAGACCCAGTACTTC. It is translated as CASRAGGRQQETQYF.